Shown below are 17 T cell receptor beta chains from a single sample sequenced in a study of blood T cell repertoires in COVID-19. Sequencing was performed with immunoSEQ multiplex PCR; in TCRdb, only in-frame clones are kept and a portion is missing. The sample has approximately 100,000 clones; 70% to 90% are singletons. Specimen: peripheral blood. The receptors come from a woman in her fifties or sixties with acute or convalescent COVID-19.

The CDR3 DNA is TGCGCCAGCAGCCCCGAGGGTTTTGCTAACTATGGCTACACCTTC. Protein sequence: CASSPEGFANYGYTF. The chain joins TRBV5-1 to TRBJ1-2; D uncertain. Germline V gene sequence: CDR1 SGHRS, CDR2 YFSETQ. The ends were cut back, 4 bases at V and 0 bases at J, with 13 bases in the middle. The CDR3 extends over 15 amino acids.

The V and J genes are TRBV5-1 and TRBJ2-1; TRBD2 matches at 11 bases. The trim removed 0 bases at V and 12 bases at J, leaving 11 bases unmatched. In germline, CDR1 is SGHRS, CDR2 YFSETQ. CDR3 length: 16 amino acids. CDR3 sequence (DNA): TGCGCCAGCAGCTTGGCCGCACTAGCGGGAGACCCACGGCAGTTCTTC. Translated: CASSLAALAGDPRQFF. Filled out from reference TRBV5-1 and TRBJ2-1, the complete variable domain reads KAGVTQTPRYLIKTRGQQVTLSCSPISGHRSVSWYQQTPGQGLQFLFEYFSETQRNKGNFPGRFSGRQFSNSRSEMNVSTLELGDSALYLCASSLAALAGDPRQFFGPGTRLTVL.

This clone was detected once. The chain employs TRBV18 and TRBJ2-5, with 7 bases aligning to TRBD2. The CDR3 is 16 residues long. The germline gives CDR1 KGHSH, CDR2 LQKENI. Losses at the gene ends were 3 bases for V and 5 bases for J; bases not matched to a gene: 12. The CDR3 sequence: CASSPPLSGIGETQYF. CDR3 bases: TGTGCCAGCTCACCGCCTCTCAGCGGGATAGGGGAGACCCAGTACTTC.

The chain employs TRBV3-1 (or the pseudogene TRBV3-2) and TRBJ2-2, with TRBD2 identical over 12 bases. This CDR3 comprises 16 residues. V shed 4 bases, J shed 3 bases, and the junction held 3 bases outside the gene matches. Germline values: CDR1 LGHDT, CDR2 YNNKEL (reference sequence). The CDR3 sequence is CASSPRLAGDTGELFF. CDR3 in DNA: TGTGCCAGCAGCCCCCGACTAGCGGGGGACACCGGGGAGCTGTTTTTT.

DNA of the CDR3: TGTGCCTGGTCCTTCGGGGGTTCTTACGGGGAGCTGTTTTTT. Residues: CAWSFGGSYGELFF. J is TRBJ2-2 and V is TRBV30, with D possibly matching TRBD2 (6 bases). From germline, CDR1 is GTSNPN and CDR2 SVGIG (reference sequence). The CDR3 is 14 residues long. V shed 5 bases and J shed 7 bases, with 17 bases lying between them.

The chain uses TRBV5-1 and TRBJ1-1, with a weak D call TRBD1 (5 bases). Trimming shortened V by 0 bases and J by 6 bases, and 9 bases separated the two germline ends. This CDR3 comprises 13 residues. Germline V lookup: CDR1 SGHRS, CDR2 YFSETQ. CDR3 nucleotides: TGCGCCAGCAGCTTGGTGCAGGGTGCTGAAGCTTTCTTT. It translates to CASSLVQGAEAFF.

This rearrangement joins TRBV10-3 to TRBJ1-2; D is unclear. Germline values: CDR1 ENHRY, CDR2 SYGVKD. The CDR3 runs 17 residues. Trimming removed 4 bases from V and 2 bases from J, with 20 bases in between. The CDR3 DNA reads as TGTGCCATCAGTGCGGGAGTCAGGCCCGCCGGAAACTATGGCTACACCTTC. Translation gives CAISAGVRPAGNYGYTF.

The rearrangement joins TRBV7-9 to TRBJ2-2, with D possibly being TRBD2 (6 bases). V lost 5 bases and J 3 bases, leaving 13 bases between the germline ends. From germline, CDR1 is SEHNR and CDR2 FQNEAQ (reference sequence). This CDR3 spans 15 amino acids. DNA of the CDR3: TGTGCCAGCAGCCGGGGGAGTGTGGACACCGGGGAGCTGTTTTTT. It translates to CASSRGSVDTGELFF.

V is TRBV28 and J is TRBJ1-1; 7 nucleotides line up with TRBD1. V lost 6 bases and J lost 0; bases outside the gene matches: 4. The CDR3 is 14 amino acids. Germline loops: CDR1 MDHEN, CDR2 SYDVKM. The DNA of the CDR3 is TGTGCCAGCAGCTTTGGGACAGTGAACACTGAAGCTTTCTTT. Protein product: CASSFGTVNTEAFF.

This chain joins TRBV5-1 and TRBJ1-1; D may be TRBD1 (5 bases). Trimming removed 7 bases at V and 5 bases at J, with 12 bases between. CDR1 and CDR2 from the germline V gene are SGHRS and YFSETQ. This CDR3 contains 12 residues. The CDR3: CASSWQGTEAFF. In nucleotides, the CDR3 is TGCGCCAGCTCCTGGCAGGGTACTGAAGCTTTCTTT.

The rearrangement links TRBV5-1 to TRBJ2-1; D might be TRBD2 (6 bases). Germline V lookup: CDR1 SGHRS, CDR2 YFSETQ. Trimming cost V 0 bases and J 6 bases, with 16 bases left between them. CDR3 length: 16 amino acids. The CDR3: CASSLVPGPGLNEQFF. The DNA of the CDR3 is TGCGCCAGCAGCTTGGTGCCGGGGCCGGGACTCAATGAGCAGTTCTTC.

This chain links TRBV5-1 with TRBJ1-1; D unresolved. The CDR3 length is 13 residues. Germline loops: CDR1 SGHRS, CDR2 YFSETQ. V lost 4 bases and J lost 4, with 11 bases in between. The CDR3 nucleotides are TGCGCCAGCAGCATACAGAGTCTCACTGAAGCTTTCTTT. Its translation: CASSIQSLTEAFF.

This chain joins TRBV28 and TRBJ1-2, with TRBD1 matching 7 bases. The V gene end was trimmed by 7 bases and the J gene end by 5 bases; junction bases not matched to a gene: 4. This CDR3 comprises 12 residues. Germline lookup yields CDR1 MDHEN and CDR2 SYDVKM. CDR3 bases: TGTGCCAGCAAAGGGACAGCATATGGCTACACCTTC. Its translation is CASKGTAYGYTF.

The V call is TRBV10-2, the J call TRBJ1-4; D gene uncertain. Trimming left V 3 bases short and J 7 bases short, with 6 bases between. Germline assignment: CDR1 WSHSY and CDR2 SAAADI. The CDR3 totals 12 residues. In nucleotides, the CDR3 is TGCGCCAGCAGTGAACGGGGTGAAAAACTGTTTTTT. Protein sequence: CASSERGEKLFF.

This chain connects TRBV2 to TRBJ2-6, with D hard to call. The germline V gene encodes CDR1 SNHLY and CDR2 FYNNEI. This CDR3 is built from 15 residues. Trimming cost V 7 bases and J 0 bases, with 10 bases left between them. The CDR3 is CASNPSHSGANVLTF. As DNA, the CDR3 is TGTGCCAGCAATCCGAGCCACTCTGGGGCCAACGTCCTGACTTTC.

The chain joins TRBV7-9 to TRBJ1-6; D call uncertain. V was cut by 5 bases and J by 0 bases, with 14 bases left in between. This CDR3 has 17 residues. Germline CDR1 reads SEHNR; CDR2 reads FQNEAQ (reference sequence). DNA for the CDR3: TGTGCCAGCAGCCCGGTTGGAGGGAGCTCCTATAATTCACCCCTCCACTTT. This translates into CASSPVGGSSYNSPLHF. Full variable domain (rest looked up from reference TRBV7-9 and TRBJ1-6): DTGVSQNPRHKITKRGQNVTFRCDPISEHNRLYWYRQTLGQGPEFLTYFQNEAQLEKSRLLSDRFSAERPKGSFSTLEIQRTEQGDSAMYLCASSPVGGSSYNSPLHFGNGTRLTVT.

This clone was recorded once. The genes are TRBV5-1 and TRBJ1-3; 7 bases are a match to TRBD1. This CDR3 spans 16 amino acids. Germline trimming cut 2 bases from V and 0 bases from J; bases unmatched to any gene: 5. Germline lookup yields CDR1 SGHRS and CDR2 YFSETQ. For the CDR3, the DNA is TGCGCCAGCAGCTTAGGGGGCAGTATCTCTGGAAACACCATATATTTT. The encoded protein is CASSLGGSISGNTIYF.